This TCR beta chain came from a study of OX40 agonist ivuxolimab in advanced cancers. About the study: Averaging around 60 years in age, with a range of about 23 to 80, the cohort was 82.7% male. Allowance was made for prior anti-PD-1, anti-PD-L1 or anti-CTLA-4 therapy, and roughly 39% had some.

TCRdb's table, derived via immunoSEQ multiplex PCR, lists solely in-frame clones and lacks some. There are tens of thousands of clones in the sample; over 65% occur only once, and 2% to 2.5% lies in the top ten. CDR3 length equals 14 residues. Germline CDR1 reads SNHLY; CDR2 reads FYNNEI. The V and J ends lost 4 bases and 4 bases respectively, with 12 bases between them. Worth noting for this clone: What it binds is not known.

General study findings and limits: More expanded clones were found, on average, in CD8+ than in CD4+ T cells. At 0.1 to 3.0 mg/kg and by week 6, CD4+ and CD8+ T cells in the blood had expanded clonally.

The specimen was CD4+ or CD8+ T cells sorted from blood, collected in a trial of the OX40 agonist ivuxolimab. The origin of this receptor is an adult with an advanced solid tumor such as melanoma, head and neck, liver or kidney cancer. This chain uses TRBV2 with TRBJ2-3; the D is unclear. The CDR3 DNA sequence: TGTGCCAGCAGTGCACTGGCTGGGGCAGATACGCAGTATTTT. Its translation: CASSALAGADTQYF.